This is a list of T cell receptor beta chains from one sample in a study of T cell responses to AZD1222 COVID-19 vaccine. TCRdb's table, derived via immunoSEQ multiplex PCR, lists solely in-frame clones and lacks some. The table lists about 46,000 clones, about 90% of them singletons, with roughly 1.1% in the top ten. The sample here was peripheral blood, taken 28 days after the second AZD1222 dose. The receptor set was obtained from an adult who received the AZD1222 COVID-19 vaccine. Each CDR3 is given with its conserved first and last residue. A D gene is named only where the DNA matches it firmly. Size values are once, few and many counts, or a class for expanded clones, and some rows have none.

v_call	clone_size	d_call	j_call	cdr3_aa	cdr3_nt
TRBV11-2	-	-	TRBJ2-7	CASRLDGYEQYF	TGTGCCAGCAGACTAGACGGCTACGAGCAGTACTTC
TRBV19	-	-	TRBJ2-2	CASSIGGRAGELFF	TGTGCCAGTAGTATAGGAGGAAGAGCCGGGGAGCTGTTTTTT
TRBV27	-	-	TRBJ1-2	CASSTYGTPHYGYTF	TGTGCCAGCAGTACTTACGGGACACCACACTATGGCTACACCTTC
TRBV11-3	-	TRBD1	TRBJ2-1	CASSSPWTGGGNEQFF	TGTGCCAGCAGCTCCCCTTGGACAGGGGGCGGGAATGAGCAGTTCTTC
TRBV27	-	-	TRBJ1-1	CASSFRRFTEAFF	TGTGCCAGCAGTTTTCGGCGGTTCACTGAAGCTTTCTTT
TRBV11-3	-	-	TRBJ2-7	CASHEIPHEQYF	TGTGCCAGCCATGAAATACCCCACGAGCAGTACTTC
TRBV5-1	few	-	TRBJ2-7	CASSLDRRYEQYF	TGCGCCAGCAGCCTCGACAGGAGGTACGAGCAGTACTTC
TRBV30	-	-	TRBJ1-4	CAWTQGGTPFLGPNEKLFF	TGTGCCTGGACGCAAGGCGGGACACCCTTCCTCGGCCCTAATGAAAAACTGTTTTTT
TRBV29-1	-	-	TRBJ1-1	CRVHTNTEAFF	TGCAGGGTACACACGAACACTGAAGCTTTCTTT
TRBV4-1	-	-	TRBJ1-2	CASSQGGSGHYGYTF	TGCGCCAGCAGCCAAGGGGGGTCAGGGCACTATGGCTACACCTTC
TRBV19	-	-	TRBJ1-4	CASTLTGLGTNEKLFF	TGTGCCAGTACCCTGACAGGTTTGGGGACTAATGAAAAACTGTTTTTT
TRBV19	-	TRBD2	TRBJ2-1	CASSIDREGSYNEQFF	TGTGCCAGTAGTATAGACCGGGAGGGATCCTACAATGAGCAGTTCTTC
TRBV5-4	-	-	TRBJ1-1	CASSVWGTEAFF	TGTGCCAGCAGCGTCTGGGGTACTGAAGCTTTCTTT
TRBV30	-	-	TRBJ2-7	CAWSTVYEQYF	TGTGCCTGGAGTACGGTTTACGAGCAGTACTTC
TRBV20-1	-	-	TRBJ1-2	CSASLDSYYGYTF	TGCAGTGCTAGTCTTGACAGCTACTATGGCTACACCTTC
TRBV19	-	TRBD1	TRBJ1-1	CASSTGQGNTEAFF	TGTGCCAGTAGTACTGGACAGGGGAACACTGAAGCTTTCTTT
TRBV7-9	-	-	TRBJ1-1	CASSLPRDTEAFF	TGTGCCAGCAGCTTGCCCCGGGACACTGAAGCTTTCTTT
TRBV7-2	-	-	TRBJ2-2	CASSLGPGDGAGELFF	TGTGCCAGCAGCTTAGGGCCGGGAGACGGGGCCGGGGAGCTGTTTTTT
TRBV30	-	-	TRBJ1-3	CAWSVGQGRNTIYF	TGTGCCTGGAGTGTGGGGCAGGGGCGAAACACCATATATTTT
TRBV3-1/TRBV3-2	-	-	TRBJ1-1	CASKVGGSAGTEAFF	TGTGCCAGCAAGGTTGGAGGGTCCGCGGGGACTGAAGCTTTCTTT
TRBV6-5	-	TRBD1	TRBJ1-5	CASSYWTGHQPQHF	TGTGCCAGCAGTTACTGGACAGGCCATCAGCCCCAGCATTTT
TRBV7-9	-	-	TRBJ2-2	CASSFEWGLSDAGELFF	TGTGCCAGCAGCTTTGAGTGGGGGCTTAGTGACGCCGGGGAGCTGTTTTTT
TRBV28	-	TRBD2	TRBJ2-1	CASSLSSRLADEQFF	TGTGCCAGCAGTTTATCATCAAGACTAGCGGATGAGCAGTTCTTC
TRBV5-4	-	-	TRBJ2-2	CASSVKISGTGELFF	TGTGCCAGCAGCGTGAAAATTAGCGGAACCGGGGAGCTGTTTTTT
TRBV5-5	-	-	TRBJ2-3	CASSFSPDRTDTQYF	TGTGCCAGCAGCTTTTCCCCTGACCGCACAGATACGCAGTATTTT
TRBV27	-	-	TRBJ2-3	CASSLVGITDTQYF	TGTGCCAGCAGTTTAGTGGGGATCACAGATACGCAGTATTTT
TRBV2	-	-	TRBJ2-5	CASNRQGGETQYF	TGTGCCAGCAACCGACAGGGAGGAGAGACCCAGTACTTC
TRBV10-3	-	TRBD1	TRBJ2-3	CATTPDRDRVVDTQYF	TGTGCCACCACTCCCGACCGGGACAGGGTTGTCGATACGCAGTATTTT
TRBV29-1	-	TRBD1	TRBJ2-1	CSVEIGQGSSYNEQFF	TGCAGCGTTGAGATAGGACAGGGCAGCTCCTACAATGAGCAGTTCTTC
TRBV9	-	-	TRBJ1-1	CASSAEIGTEAFF	TGTGCCAGCAGCGCGGAGATTGGGACAGAAGCTTTCTTT
TRBV4-3	few	-	TRBJ2-1	CASSQILVGNEQFF	TGCGCCAGCAGCCAAATCCTAGTGGGTAATGAGCAGTTCTTC
TRBV5-1	-	-	TRBJ2-5	CASSLGQGGETQYF	TGCGCCAGCAGCTTGGGGCAGGGTGGGGAGACCCAGTACTTC
TRBV6-5	-	TRBD1	TRBJ2-5	CASSRQGGYQETQYF	TGTGCCAGCAGTAGACAGGGGGGGTACCAAGAGACCCAGTACTTC
TRBV19	once	TRBD1	TRBJ2-4	CASSLNRGLAKNIQYF	TGTGCCAGTAGTTTAAACAGGGGGCTGGCCAAAAACATTCAGTACTTC
TRBV3-1/TRBV3-2	-	-	TRBJ2-7	CASSQGLAPVGQYF	TGTGCCAGCAGCCAAGGGCTAGCGCCTGTGGGGCAGTACTTC
TRBV15	-	-	TRBJ2-7	CATSRDHPDEQYF	TGTGCCACCAGCAGGGACCACCCGGACGAGCAGTACTTC
TRBV27	few	-	TRBJ2-3	CASSSPLTSTQYF	TGTGCCAGCAGTTCGCCATTGACGAGTACGCAGTATTTT
TRBV20-1	-	-	TRBJ2-1	CSASVGPSYNEQFF	TGCAGTGCTAGTGTGGGGCCTTCCTACAATGAGCAGTTCTTC
TRBV7-2	-	-	TRBJ2-2	CASSPQGTGELFF	TGTGCCAGCAGCCCTCAGGGGACCGGGGAGCTGTTTTTT
TRBV19	-	TRBD2	TRBJ2-7	CASRGGGTYEQYF	TGTGCCAGCCGGGGGGGAGGTACCTACGAGCAGTACTTC
TRBV4-1	-	-	TRBJ2-7	CASSQGYGVYEQYF	TGCGCCAGCAGCCAAGGTTACGGGGTCTACGAGCAGTACTTC
TRBV7-9	once	-	TRBJ2-7	CASSKGGGIDYEQYF	TGTGCCAGCAGCAAGGGGGGCGGGATAGACTACGAGCAGTACTTC
TRBV5-1	-	TRBD1	TRBJ1-2	CASSLEGADGYTF	TGCGCCAGCAGCTTAGAGGGGGCTGATGGCTACACCTTC
TRBV13	-	-	TRBJ2-7	CASSLGPLGDLSSYEQYF	TGTGCCAGCAGCTTAGGCCCTTTGGGGGATCTGAGCTCCTACGAGCAGTACTTC
TRBV9	-	-	TRBJ1-1	CASSVGLVNTEAFF	TGTGCCAGCAGCGTCGGACTTGTGAACACTGAAGCTTTCTTT
TRBV27	-	TRBD1	TRBJ2-2	CASSLRTGWTTGELFF	TGTGCCAGCAGTTTACGGACAGGTTGGACCACCGGGGAGCTGTTTTTT
TRBV7-9	-	-	TRBJ1-1	CASSLAAGYTEAFF	TGTGCCAGCAGCTTAGCGGCAGGATACACTGAAGCTTTCTTT
TRBV30	-	-	TRBJ2-5	CAWSPLAGGQTQYF	TGTGCCTGGAGTCCCCTGGCAGGGGGGCAGACCCAGTACTTC
TRBV30	-	-	TRBJ1-5	CAWSVQVNQPQHF	TGTGCCTGGAGTGTACAAGTCAATCAGCCCCAGCATTTT